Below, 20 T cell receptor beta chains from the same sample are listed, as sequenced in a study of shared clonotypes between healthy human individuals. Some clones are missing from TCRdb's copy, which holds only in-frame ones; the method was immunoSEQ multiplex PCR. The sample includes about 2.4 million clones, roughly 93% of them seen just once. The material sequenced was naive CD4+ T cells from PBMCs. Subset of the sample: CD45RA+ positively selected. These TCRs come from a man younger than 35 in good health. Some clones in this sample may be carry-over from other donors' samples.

The chain's CDR3 is CASSSGQGCTGELFF. CDR3 bases: TGTGCCAGCAGCTCCGGACAGGGGTGCACCGGGGAGCTGTTTTTT. J is TRBJ2-2 and V is TRBV21-1; the table assigns TRBD1, which was not confirmed against the DNA. TRBV21-1 is an annotated pseudogene. The CDR3 has 15 amino acids.

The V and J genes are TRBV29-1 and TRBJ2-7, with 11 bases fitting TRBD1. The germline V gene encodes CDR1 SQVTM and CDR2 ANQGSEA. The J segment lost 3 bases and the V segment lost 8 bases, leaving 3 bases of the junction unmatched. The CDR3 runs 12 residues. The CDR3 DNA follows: TGCAGCATCGGGACAGGGGGCTACGAGCAGTACTTC. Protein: CSIGTGGYEQYF.

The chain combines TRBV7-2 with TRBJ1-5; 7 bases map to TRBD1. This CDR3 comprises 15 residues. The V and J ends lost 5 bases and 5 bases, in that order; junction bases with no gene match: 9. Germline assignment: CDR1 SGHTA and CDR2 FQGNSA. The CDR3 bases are TGTGCCAGCAGCCTAATGCCAGGGGGGTATCAGCCCCAGCATTTT. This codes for CASSLMPGGYQPQHF.

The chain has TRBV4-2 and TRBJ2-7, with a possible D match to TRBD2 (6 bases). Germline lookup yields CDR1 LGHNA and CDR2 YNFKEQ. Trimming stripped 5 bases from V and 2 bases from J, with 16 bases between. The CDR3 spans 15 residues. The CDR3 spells CASSSGFSGPYEQYF. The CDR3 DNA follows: TGTGCCAGCAGCTCCGGCTTTAGCGGTCCCTACGAGCAGTACTTC.

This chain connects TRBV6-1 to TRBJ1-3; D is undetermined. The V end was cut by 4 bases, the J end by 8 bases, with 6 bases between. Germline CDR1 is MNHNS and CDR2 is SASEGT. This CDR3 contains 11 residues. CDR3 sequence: CASSGRDTIYF. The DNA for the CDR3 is TGTGCCAGCAGTGGCAGAGACACCATATATTTT.

The CDR3 DNA sequence: TGCGCCAGCAGCTTGGAGGTTCAGGGGCCCACAGATACGCAGTATTTT. Translation: CASSLEVQGPTDTQYF. The chain couples TRBV5-1 to TRBJ2-3; the D gene is possibly TRBD1 (6 bases). Per germline, CDR1 SGHRS and CDR2 YFSETQ. The V gene lost 0 bases and the J gene lost 2 bases, with 13 bases spanning the gap. The CDR3 sequence is 16 residues long.

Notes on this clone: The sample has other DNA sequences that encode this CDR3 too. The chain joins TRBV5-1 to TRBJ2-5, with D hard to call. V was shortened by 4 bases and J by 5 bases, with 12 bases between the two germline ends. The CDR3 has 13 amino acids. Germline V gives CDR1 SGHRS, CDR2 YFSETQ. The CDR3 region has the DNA TGCGCCAGCAGCCCGGGTCCCGGGGAGACCCAGTACTTC. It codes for CASSPGPGETQYF.

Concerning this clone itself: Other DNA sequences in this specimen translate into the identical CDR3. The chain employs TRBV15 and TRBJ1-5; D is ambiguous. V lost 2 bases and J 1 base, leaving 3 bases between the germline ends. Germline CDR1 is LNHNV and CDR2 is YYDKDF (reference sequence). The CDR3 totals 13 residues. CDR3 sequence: CATSRQSNQPQHF. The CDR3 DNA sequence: TGTGCCACCAGCAGACAGAGCAATCAGCCCCAGCATTTT.

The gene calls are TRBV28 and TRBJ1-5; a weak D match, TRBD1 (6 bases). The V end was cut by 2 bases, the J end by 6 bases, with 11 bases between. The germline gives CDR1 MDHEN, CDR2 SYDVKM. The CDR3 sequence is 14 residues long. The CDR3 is CASSLRGGSQPQHF. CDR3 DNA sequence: TGTGCCAGCAGTTTAAGGGGGGGGAGTCAGCCCCAGCATTTT.

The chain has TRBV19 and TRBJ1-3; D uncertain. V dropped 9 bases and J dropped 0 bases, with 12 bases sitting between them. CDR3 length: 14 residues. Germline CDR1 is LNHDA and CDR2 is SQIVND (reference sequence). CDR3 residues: CASRLLASGNTIYF. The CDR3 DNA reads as TGTGCCAGCAGGCTTCTAGCCTCTGGAAACACCATATATTTT.

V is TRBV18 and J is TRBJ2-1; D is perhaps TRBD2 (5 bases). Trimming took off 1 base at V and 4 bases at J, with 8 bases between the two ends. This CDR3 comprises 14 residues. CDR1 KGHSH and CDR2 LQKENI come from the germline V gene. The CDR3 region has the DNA TGTGCCAGCTCACCACGAAGGGAGTACAATGAGCAGTTCTTC. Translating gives CASSPRREYNEQFF. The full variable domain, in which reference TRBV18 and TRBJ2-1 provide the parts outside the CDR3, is NAGVMQNPRHLVRRRGQEARLRCSPMKGHSHVYWYRQLPEEGLKFMVYLQKENIIDESGMPKERFSAEFPKEGPSILRIQQVVRGDSAAYFCASSPRREYNEQFFGPGTRLTVL.

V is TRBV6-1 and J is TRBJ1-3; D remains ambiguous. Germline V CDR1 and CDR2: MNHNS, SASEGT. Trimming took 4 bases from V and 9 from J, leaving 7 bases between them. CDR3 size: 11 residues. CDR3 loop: CASSAGGTIYF. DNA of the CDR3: TGTGCCAGCAGTGCCGGAGGCACCATATATTTT.

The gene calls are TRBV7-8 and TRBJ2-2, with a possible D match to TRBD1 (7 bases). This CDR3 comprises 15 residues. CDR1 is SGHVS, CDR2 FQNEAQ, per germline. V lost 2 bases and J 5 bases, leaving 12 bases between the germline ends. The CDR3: CASSLSRGRTGELFF. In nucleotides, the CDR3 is TGTGCCAGCAGCTTATCCAGGGGGAGGACCGGGGAGCTGTTTTTT.

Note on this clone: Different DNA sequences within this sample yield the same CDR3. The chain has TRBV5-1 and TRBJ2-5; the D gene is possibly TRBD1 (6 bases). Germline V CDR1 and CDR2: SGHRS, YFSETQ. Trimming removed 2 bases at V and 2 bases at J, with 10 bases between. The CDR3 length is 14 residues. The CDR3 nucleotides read TGCGCCAGCAGCTTCAGGGGCACACAAGAGACCCAGTACTTC. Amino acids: CASSFRGTQETQYF.

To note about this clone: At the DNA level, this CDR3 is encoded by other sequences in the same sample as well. The CDR3 region has the DNA TGTGCCAGCAGCCCTTCTTACAATGAGCAGTTCTTC. It specifies CASSPSYNEQFF. The V call is TRBV7-6, the J call TRBJ2-1, with D uncertain. Germline loops: CDR1 SGHVS, CDR2 FNYEAQ. V lost 5 bases to trimming and J lost 4 bases, with 6 bases between them. CDR3 size: 12 residues.

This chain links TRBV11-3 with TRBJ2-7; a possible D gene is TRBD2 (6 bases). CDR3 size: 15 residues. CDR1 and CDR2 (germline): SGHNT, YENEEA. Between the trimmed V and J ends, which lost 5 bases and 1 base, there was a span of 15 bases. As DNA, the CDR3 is TGTGCCAGCAGCCGGGGATCAGGGAGGTCCTACGAGCAGTACTTC. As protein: CASSRGSGRSYEQYF.

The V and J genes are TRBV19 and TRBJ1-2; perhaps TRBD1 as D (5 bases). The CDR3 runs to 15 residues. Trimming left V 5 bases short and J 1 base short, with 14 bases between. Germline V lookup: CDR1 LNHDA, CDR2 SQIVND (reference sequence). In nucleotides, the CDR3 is TGTGCCAGTAGTCTCCGTTTGGGGGATAACTATGGCTACACCTTC. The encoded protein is CASSLRLGDNYGYTF.

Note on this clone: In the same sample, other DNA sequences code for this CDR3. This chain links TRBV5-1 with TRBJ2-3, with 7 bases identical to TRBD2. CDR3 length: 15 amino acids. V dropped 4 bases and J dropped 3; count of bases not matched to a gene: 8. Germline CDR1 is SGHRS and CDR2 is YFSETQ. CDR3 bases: TGCGCCAGCAGCCCGACCGGGACTAATACAGATACGCAGTATTTT. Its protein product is CASSPTGTNTDTQYF.

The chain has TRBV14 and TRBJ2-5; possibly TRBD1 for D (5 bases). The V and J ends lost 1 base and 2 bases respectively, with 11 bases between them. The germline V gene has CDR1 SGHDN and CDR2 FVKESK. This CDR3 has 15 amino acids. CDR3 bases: TGTGCCAGCAGCCAAGGACAGCTCCAACAAGAGACCCAGTACTTC. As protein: CASSQGQLQQETQYF. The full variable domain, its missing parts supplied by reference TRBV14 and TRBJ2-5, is EAGVTQFPSHSVIEKGQTVTLRCDPISGHDNLYWYRRVMGKEIKFLLHFVKESKQDESGMPNNRFLAERTGGTYSTLKVQPAELEDSGVYFCASSQGQLQQETQYFGPGTRLLVL.

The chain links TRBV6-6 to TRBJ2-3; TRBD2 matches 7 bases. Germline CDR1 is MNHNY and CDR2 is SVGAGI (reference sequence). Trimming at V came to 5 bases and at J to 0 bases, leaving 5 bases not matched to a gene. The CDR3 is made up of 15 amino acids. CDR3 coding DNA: TGTGCCAGCAGTCCTAGCGGTTCTAGCACAGATACGCAGTATTTT. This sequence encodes CASSPSGSSTDTQYF.